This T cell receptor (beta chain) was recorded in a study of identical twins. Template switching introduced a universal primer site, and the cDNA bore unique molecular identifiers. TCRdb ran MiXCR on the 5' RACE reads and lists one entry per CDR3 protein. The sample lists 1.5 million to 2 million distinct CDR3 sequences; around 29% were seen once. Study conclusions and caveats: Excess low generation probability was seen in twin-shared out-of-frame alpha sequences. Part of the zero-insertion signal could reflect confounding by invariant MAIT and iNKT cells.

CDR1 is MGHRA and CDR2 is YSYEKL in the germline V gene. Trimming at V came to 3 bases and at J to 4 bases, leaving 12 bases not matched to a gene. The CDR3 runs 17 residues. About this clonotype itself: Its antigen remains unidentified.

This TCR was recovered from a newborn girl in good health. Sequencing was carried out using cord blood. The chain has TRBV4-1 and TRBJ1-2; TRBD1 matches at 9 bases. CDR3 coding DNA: TGCGCCAGCAGCCAGACATCACCGGGACAGGGAGGCTATGGCTACACCTTC. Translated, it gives CASSQTSPGQGGYGYTF.